This passage covers 29 T cell receptor beta chains from one sample sequenced in a study of regulatory T cells in long-lasting Graves disease. The TCR beta library used iRepertoire HTBI primers with Arm-PCR amplification of CDR3. TCRdb used MiXCR to reprocess the multiplex PCR reads, holding one entry per CDR3 protein. The profile shows fewer than 450,000 distinct CDR3 sequences, around 20% of them singletons. Sample time point: persistent/refractory GD, antithyroid drugs over 5 years with positive TRAb. TCR sequences were obtained from RNA taken from PBMCs. The sequences come from peripheral blood mononuclear cells (PBMCs), collected when the disease was refractory, from a patient treated with antithyroid drugs. These receptors were collected from a female donor with Graves disease.

This clonotype was picked up many times. This sequence joins TRBV7-9 and TRBJ2-5, with D perhaps matching TRBD2 (6 bases). Germline CDR1 and CDR2: SEHNR and FQNEAQ (reference sequence). V lost 2 bases and J lost 3, with 10 bases in between. The CDR3 length is 14 residues. Here the CDR3 reads CASSLKAGKETQYF. CDR3 sequence (DNA): TGTGCCAGCAGCTTAAAGGCGGGAAAAGAGACCCAGTACTTC.

The chain employs TRBV10-3 and TRBJ2-2; 10 nucleotides line up with TRBD2. Per germline, CDR1 ENHRY and CDR2 SYGVKD. The CDR3 is 15 residues long. V lost 3 bases and J lost 7; bases outside the gene matches: 5. DNA of the CDR3: TGTGCCATCAGTGAAGAGGCTAGCGGGGGCGGGGAGCTGTTTTTT. It codes for CAISEEASGGGELFF.

Concerning this clonotype itself: A much larger clone is a single base away; this may be a read error. The CDR3 nucleotides read TGTACCAGCAGCTTGTATGGGGGCGCAACCAAAAACATTCAGTACTTC. Translated: CTSSLYGGATKNIQYF. The rearrangement links TRBV7-2 to TRBJ2-4, with D possibly TRBD1 on 6 matching bases. Trimming took 3 bases from V and 2 from J, leaving 14 bases between them. The V gene's germline CDR1 is SGHTA and CDR2 FQGNSA. The CDR3 runs 16 residues.

This clonotype was seen once. Compared with germline, one end of the junction differs, possibly owing to a read error. This chain joins TRBV7-2 and TRBJ2-7; D uncertain. CDR1 is SGHTA and CDR2 is FQGNSA in the germline V gene. CDR3 size: 13 residues. The CDR3 nucleotides read TGTGCCAGCGGCTTAAGCAGCCTGTGGGAGCAGTACTTC. Protein product: CASGLSSLWEQYF.

This clonotype has ten or more counts. The V call is TRBV6-2 or TRBV6-3, the J call TRBJ2-5; TRBD1 is a possible D gene (6 bases). The germline V gene encodes CDR1 MNHEY and CDR2 SVGEGT. There are 14 residues in the CDR3. V was pared by 4 bases and J by 5 bases, with 14 bases between. This CDR3 reads CASSSQGWWETQYF. In DNA form, the CDR3 reads TGTGCCAGCAGTTCACAGGGATGGTGGGAGACCCAGTACTTC.

Of note for this clonotype: This clone may be a read error of a much larger clone one base away. The V gene is TRBV20-1, the J gene TRBJ1-2; D gene uncertain. Germline V gives CDR1 DFQATT, CDR2 SNEGSKA (reference sequence). Trimming pared 1 base from V and 2 bases from J, leaving 8 bases between. CDR3 length equals 13 residues. CDR3 region: CSARGILNYGYTF. DNA of the CDR3: TGCAGTGCTAGAGGCATTTTGAACTATGGCTACACCTTC.

The J gene is TRBJ1-5, the V gene TRBV12-3 or TRBV12-4, with D tentatively TRBD1 (6 bases). The ends were cut back, 6 bases at V and 7 bases at J, with 19 bases in the middle. The CDR3 length is 15 residues. CDR3 DNA sequence: TGTGCCAGCAGAAACACAGGGATATTAGACCAGCCCCAGCATTTT. The encoded protein is CASRNTGILDQPQHF.

Many counts were recorded for this clonotype. The genes are TRBV28 and TRBJ2-7; D uncertain. Germline V gene lookup returns CDR1 MDHEN and CDR2 SYDVKM. Trimming left V 4 bases short and J 5 bases short, with 6 bases between. There are 11 residues in the CDR3. CDR3 loop: CASSSTDEQYF. CDR3 nucleotide sequence: TGTGCCAGCAGTTCTACAGACGAGCAGTACTTC.

This clonotype has a count of ten or more. V is TRBV12-3 or TRBV12-4 and J is TRBJ1-2, with TRBD1 matching 7 bases. The CDR3 extends over 11 amino acids. V lost 6 bases, J lost 10 bases, and 5 bases stayed unmatched. The CDR3 DNA reads TGTGCCAGCAGCTCCGGGACAGTCTACACCTTC. This encodes CASSSGTVYTF.

Ten or more counts support this clonotype. The chain links TRBV28 to TRBJ1-3, with D perhaps matching TRBD1 (6 bases). Between the trimmed V and J ends, which lost 4 bases and 0 bases, there was a span of 19 bases. Germline CDR1 and CDR2: MDHEN and SYDVKM. This CDR3 contains 18 residues. Here the CDR3 reads CASSSADRTQSSGNTIYF. CDR3 nucleotides: TGTGCCAGCAGTTCCGCTGACAGGACACAGAGCTCTGGAAACACCATATATTTT.

This clonotype was found many times. V gene TRBV28 combines with J gene TRBJ2-4, with 7 bases matching TRBD2. The CDR3 sequence is 15 residues long. The germline gives CDR1 MDHEN, CDR2 SYDVKM. After removal of 5 bases from V and 8 bases from J, the junction contained 12 bases not matched to a gene. The CDR3 DNA sequence: TGTGCCAGCAGTCTCTGGGTATCGGGGGGTCACATTCAGTACTTC. Protein: CASSLWVSGGHIQYF.

V usage is TRBV29-1 and J usage is TRBJ1-1; tentative D call: TRBD1 (5 bases). The germline gives CDR1 SQVTM, CDR2 ANQGSEA. Deletions cut 3 bases from V and 0 bases from J, with 8 bases between. There are 13 residues in the CDR3. CDR3 region: CSVEEGLNTEAFF. The CDR3 region has the DNA TGCAGCGTTGAGGAGGGGTTGAACACTGAAGCTTTCTTT. Full variable domain (rest looked up from reference TRBV29-1 and TRBJ1-1): SAVISQKPSRDICQRGTSLTIQCQVDSQVTMMFWYRQQPGQSLTLIATANQGSEATYESGFVIDKFPISRPNLTFSTLTVSNMSPEDSSIYLCSVEEGLNTEAFFGQGTRLTVV.

This clonotype showed up just a few times. The J gene is TRBJ2-7, the V gene TRBV5-6; D could derive from TRBD1 or TRBD2 (5 bases each). Looked up from germline, CDR1 is SGHDT and CDR2 is YYEEEE. CDR3 length: 16 residues. V was shortened by 4 bases and J by 3 bases, with 20 bases between the two germline ends. The CDR3 sequence: CASSLWTRDVYYEQYF. CDR3 DNA sequence: TGTGCCAGCAGCCTCTGGACCCGGGACGTCTACTACGAGCAGTACTTC.

This chain links TRBV20-1 with TRBJ2-7; 7 positions agree with TRBD2. The germline gives CDR1 DFQATT, CDR2 SNEGSKA (reference sequence). The CDR3 sequence is 15 residues long. V trimming: 3 bases; J trimming: 7 bases; junction bases outside the gene matches: 15. This CDR3 is CSARLGGDYSGEQYF. The CDR3 DNA reads as TGCAGTGCTAGGCTCGGAGGGGACTATTCGGGGGAGCAGTACTTC.

This clonotype was seen repeatedly, ten times or more. V gene TRBV7-2 combines with J gene TRBJ2-5, with 10 bases matching TRBD2. J lost 4 bases, V lost 2 bases, and 4 bases had no gene match. The CDR3 is made up of 15 amino acids. Germline V gene lookup returns CDR1 SGHTA and CDR2 FQGNSA. CDR3 DNA: TGTGCCAGCAGCTTACTAGCGGGAGTCCCAGAGACCCAGTACTTC. It specifies CASSLLAGVPETQYF.

The V call is TRBV6-2 or TRBV6-3, the J call TRBJ2-7, with D possibly matching TRBD2 (5 bases). This CDR3 contains 12 residues. Germline values: CDR1 MNHEY, CDR2 SVGEGT. V dropped 7 bases and J dropped 8 bases, with 15 bases sitting between them. This CDR3 is CASTELGPKQYF. The CDR3 DNA reads as TGTGCCAGCACCGAACTAGGGCCGAAGCAGTACTTC.

This clonotype was picked up many times. This chain connects TRBV2 to TRBJ1-2, with D unclear. The germline V and J ends were trimmed by 7 bases and 1 base, with 10 bases remaining between them. The CDR3 runs to 13 residues. The V gene's germline CDR1 is SNHLY and CDR2 FYNNEI. The CDR3 loop reads CASKEDFNYGYTF. CDR3 sequence (DNA): TGTGCCAGCAAGGAAGATTTTAACTATGGCTACACCTTC.

The gene calls are TRBV19 and TRBJ2-7; 13 bases fit TRBD2. Per the germline V gene, CDR1 is LNHDA and CDR2 is SQIVND (reference sequence). The V and J ends lost 6 bases and 6 bases, in that order; junction bases with no gene match: 8. CDR3 length: 15 residues. The CDR3 DNA sequence: TGTGCCAGTAGAGGACTAGCGGGAGAAGTGGGCGAGCAGTACTTC. Encoded protein: CASRGLAGEVGEQYF.

The table lists this clonotype with a few counts. V usage is TRBV30 and J usage is TRBJ2-2; TRBD1 is a possible D gene (6 bases). V was cut by 3 bases and J by 0 bases, with 14 bases left in between. Germline V lookup: CDR1 GTSNPN, CDR2 SVGIG (reference sequence). The CDR3 is made up of 16 amino acids. The CDR3, as DNA: TGTGCCTGGAGCTCTTCCGGGACACCGAACACCGGGGAGCTGTTTTTT. Encoded protein: CAWSSSGTPNTGELFF.

In its sample, this clonotype was seen a few times. The chain uses TRBV15 and TRBJ1-6; D call uncertain. Trimming took off 0 bases at V and 7 bases at J, with 7 bases between the two ends. The CDR3 spans 14 residues. Germline CDR1 reads LNHNV; CDR2 reads YYDKDF (reference sequence). CDR3 sequence (DNA): TGTGCCACCAGCAGAGATGGGCCCAATTCACCCCTCCACTTT. Protein: CATSRDGPNSPLHF. The variable domain in full, with the rest retrieved from reference TRBV15 and TRBJ1-6, is DAMVIQNPRYQVTQFGKPVTLSCSQTLNHNVMYWYQQKSSQAPKLLFHYYDKDFNNEADTPDNFQSRRPNTSFCFLDIRSPGLGDTAMYLCATSRDGPNSPLHFGNGTRLTVT.

This chain links TRBV7-9 with TRBJ1-1, with a tentative D call TRBD1 (6 bases). The germline CDR1 and CDR2 sequences are SEHNR and FQNEAQ (reference sequence). The V end lost 1 base, the J end lost 11 bases, and 14 bases lay between the germline ends. The CDR3 covers 13 residues. CDR3 amino acids: CASSLEAGVDAFF. DNA for the CDR3: TGTGCCAGCAGCTTAGAGGCAGGGGTAGATGCTTTCTTT.

The chain links TRBV5-8 to TRBJ1-3; possible D gene TRBD1, 5 bases. Trimming removed 3 bases from V and 3 bases from J, with 19 bases in between. The CDR3 sequence is 17 residues long. Germline values: CDR1 SGHTS, CDR2 YDEGEE. The CDR3 spells CASSYPVRGRVGNTIYF. The CDR3 DNA sequence: TGTGCCAGCAGCTACCCCGTCCGCGGCAGGGTTGGAAACACCATATATTTT.

The chain has TRBV7-9 and TRBJ2-7; D gene ambiguous. This CDR3 has 13 amino acids. Germline V CDR1 and CDR2: SEHNR, FQNEAQ (reference sequence). V lost 8 bases and J 2 bases, leaving 13 bases between the germline ends. The CDR3 DNA sequence: TGTGCCAGCGGGAAGACACAAACCTACGAGCAGTACTTC. It codes for CASGKTQTYEQYF.

This clonotype came up a few times. J is TRBJ1-1 and V is TRBV20-1, with 11 bases identical to TRBD1. The CDR3 covers 13 residues. Germline V gene data show CDR1 as DFQATT and CDR2 as SNEGSKA (reference sequence). CDR3 residues: CRVTGTGGTEAFF. As DNA, the CDR3 is TGCAGGGTAACCGGGACAGGGGGAACTGAAGCTTTCTTT.

This clonotype was recorded at least ten times. This sequence joins TRBV11-2 and TRBJ1-1; TRBD1 is a possible D gene (5 bases). Trimming stripped 5 bases from V and 5 bases from J, with 15 bases between. CDR1 SGHAT and CDR2 FQNNGV come from the germline V gene. The CDR3 is 14 residues long. The CDR3 DNA reads as TGTGCCAGCAGCCTAGCACAGGTTTGGACTGAAGCTTTCTTT. Protein: CASSLAQVWTEAFF.

This clonotype showed up many times. The rearrangement joins TRBV10-3 to TRBJ2-5, with 8 bases matching TRBD2. Germline CDR1 ENHRY, CDR2 SYGVKD. Trimming took 10 bases from V and 5 from J; bases not matched to a gene: 9. This CDR3 has 13 residues. Here the CDR3 DNA reads TGTGCCACCCAAGCGGGAGCGGGGGAGACCCAGTACTTC. This codes for CATQAGAGETQYF.

The chain links TRBV14 to TRBJ2-1, with 8 bases aligning to TRBD2. The germline gives CDR1 SGHDN, CDR2 FVKESK. The junction had 5 bases not matched to a gene; V was cut back by 7 bases and J by 3 bases. CDR3 length equals 14 residues. The CDR3 protein is CASKAGGYYNEQFF. CDR3 nucleotide sequence: TGTGCCAGCAAGGCGGGAGGCTACTACAATGAGCAGTTCTTC. Variable domain in full (rest from reference TRBV14 and TRBJ2-1): EAGVTQFPSHSVIEKGQTVTLRCDPISGHDNLYWYRRVMGKEIKFLLHFVKESKQDESGMPNNRFLAERTGGTYSTLKVQPAELEDSGVYFCASKAGGYYNEQFFGPGTRLTVL.

A few counts support this clonotype. The chain employs TRBV27 and TRBJ1-2, with a possible D match to TRBD1 (6 bases). The V end was cut by 10 bases, the J end by 6 bases, with 21 bases between. Per the germline V gene, CDR1 is MNHEY and CDR2 is SMNVEV (reference sequence). The CDR3 contains 14 residues. The CDR3 protein is CATTPQGFSHGYTF. As DNA, the CDR3 is TGTGCCACCACACCACAGGGATTCTCCCATGGCTACACCTTC.

Turning to this clonotype: It may be a read error: a sequence one base away is much more abundant. The V gene is TRBV12-3 or TRBV12-4, the J gene TRBJ1-2; unclear D gene. The CDR3 sequence is 15 residues long. In nucleotides, the CDR3 is TGTGCCAGCAGTTTACGAGGAGGTCGGGTCTATGGCCACACCTTC. Protein sequence: CASSLRGGRVYGHTF.